This T cell receptor (beta chain) stems from a study of CD8+CD57+ T cells in acquired aplastic anemia. CD8+CD57+ cell expansion had been shown by flow cytometry in patients chosen for sequencing. Genomic DNA served as template for TCR beta VDJ and CDR3 profiling. TCRdb ran MiXCR on the reads and lists one entry per CDR3 protein. This table has 210,000 or so distinct CDR3 sequences, 40% to 60% appearing once. The receptor comes from a human donor with aplastic anemia. Sequencing used sorted CD4+, CD8+, or CD8+CD57+ T cells (not recorded which) from PBMCs.

CDR3 sequence reads: CARTRGREETQYF. For the CDR3, the DNA is TGTGCCAGAACAAGGGGTAGGGAAGAGACCCAGTACTTC. The rearrangement links TRBV27 to TRBJ2-5; TRBD1 is a possible D gene (5 bases). Trimming pared 9 bases from V and 3 bases from J, leaving 14 bases between. CDR3 length: 13 amino acids. The germline gives CDR1 MNHEY, CDR2 SMNVEV (reference sequence).